The clone carrying this TCR beta chain has a single count. The antigen remains undetermined. This CDR3 is 15 amino acids long. From germline, CDR1 is SGHRS and CDR2 YFSETQ. The junction had 6 bases not matched to a gene; V was cut back by 3 bases and J by 3 bases. PCR amplification relied on 60 Vbeta primers (plus 13 Jbeta primers). Clones were sequenced by immunoSEQ multiplex PCR, and TCRdb holds only the in-frame ones, with some missing. The data show about 130,000 clones, 77% seen once. This sample is part of a study of cytomegalovirus exposure and HLA in healthy donors. Study outcomes and limitations: Later, an analysis showed that TCR beta chains associated with HLA were more clonally expanded than others that were equally common. According to an earlier analysis, most TCR beta V segments yielded productive rearrangements about 87% or about 30% of the time.

In nominal health when sampled, donors likely had unrecorded immune exposures nonetheless. Source material: PBMCs. This TCR derives from a woman in her thirties or forties in good health and CMV-seropositive. V and J are TRBV5-1 and TRBJ1-1, with TRBD1 matching 9 bases. The CDR3 sequence: CASSWKTGGDTEAFF. CDR3 bases: TGCGCCAGCAGCTGGAAGACAGGGGGGGACACTGAAGCTTTCTTT.